The 10 T cell receptor beta chains below all came from one sample that was sequenced in a study of CD8 T cells in Susac syndrome. RNA was extracted with the RNeasy kit, and a quantity of roughly 0.45 to 1 ug was reverse transcribed using random hexamers. TCRdb itself ran the immunoSEQ multiplex PCR reads through MiXCR, one entry per CDR3 protein. There are hundreds of thousands of distinct CDR3 sequences in the sample; 80% to 95% occur only once, and 0.07% to 0.09% lies in the top ten. Sequenced material: CD4+ T cells from PBMCs. The receptor source for this set is a human donor with multiple sclerosis.

The J gene is TRBJ2-1, the V gene TRBV12-3 or TRBV12-4, with 8 bases that match TRBD2. This CDR3 comprises 14 residues. V was pared by 6 bases and J by 7 bases, with 8 bases of the junction left unmatched. Here the CDR3 DNA reads TGTGCCAGCAGCATAGTAGCGGGGTTGAATGAGCAGTTCTTC. It specifies CASSIVAGLNEQFF.

This chain connects TRBV29-1 to TRBJ2-2; 10 nucleotides match TRBD2. The CDR3 has 14 residues. Looked up from germline, CDR1 is SQVTM and CDR2 is ANQGSEA. After removal of 4 bases from V and 7 bases from J, the junction contained 6 bases not matched to a gene. The CDR3 coding sequence is TGCAGCGTTGGTACTAGCGGGATCTTCGGGGAGCTGTTTTTT. Encoded protein: CSVGTSGIFGELFF.

V and J are TRBV7-9 and TRBJ2-7, with 7 bases fitting TRBD1. CDR1 is SEHNR, CDR2 FQNEAQ, per germline (reference sequence). The V and J ends lost 6 bases and 2 bases, in that order; junction bases with no gene match: 7. The CDR3 is made up of 14 amino acids. The CDR3 sequence: CASRESQGAYEQYF. The CDR3 nucleotides are TGTGCCAGCAGAGAAAGCCAGGGGGCCTACGAGCAGTACTTC.

This clonotype was observed a single time. The gene calls are TRBV20-1 and TRBJ1-4, with 7 bases lining up with TRBD1. The CDR3 extends over 13 amino acids. Germline CDR1 is DFQATT and CDR2 is SNEGSKA (reference sequence). J gave up 6 bases and V 1 base, and 2 bases lay outside the gene matches. The CDR3 loop is CSARGQGDEKLFF. The CDR3, as DNA: TGCAGTGCTAGAGGACAGGGAGATGAAAAACTGTTTTTT.

V is TRBV18 and J is TRBJ1-1; D may be TRBD1 (6 bases). The CDR3 is 16 residues long. CDR1 and CDR2 from the germline V gene are KGHSH and LQKENI. V lost 7 bases to trimming and J lost 0 bases, with 18 bases between them. The CDR3 DNA sequence: TGTGCCAGCTTTATGCAAGGGGGGGCGATGAACACTGAAGCTTTCTTT. Residues: CASFMQGGAMNTEAFF.

The chain carries TRBV12-3 or TRBV12-4 and TRBJ1-3; TRBD1 agrees at 8 bases. The CDR3 spans 15 residues. J lost 4 bases, V lost 3 bases, and 5 bases had no gene match. The CDR3 is CASSFGQGTGNTIYF. CDR3 DNA sequence: TGTGCCAGCAGTTTTGGACAGGGAACGGGAAACACCATATATTTT.

The rearrangement links TRBV7-9 to TRBJ1-6; D is unresolved. The germline CDR1 and CDR2 sequences are SEHNR and FQNEAQ (reference sequence). Trimming took 3 bases from V and 7 from J, leaving 7 bases between them. The CDR3 covers 13 residues. The CDR3 loop reads CASSFSANSPLHF. In nucleotides, the CDR3 is TGTGCCAGCAGCTTTTCAGCAAATTCACCCCTCCACTTT.

The rearrangement joins TRBV9 to TRBJ1-3, with D unclear. Trimming took off 2 bases at V and 0 bases at J, with 9 bases between the two ends. This CDR3 contains 15 residues. Germline V gene lookup returns CDR1 SGDLS and CDR2 YYNGEE. The CDR3 reads CASSVGGVSGNTIYF. In DNA form, the CDR3 reads TGTGCCAGCAGCGTGGGTGGGGTCTCTGGAAACACCATATATTTT. Supplemented by reference TRBV9 and TRBJ1-3, the full variable domain reads DSGVTQTPKHLITATGQRVTLRCSPRSGDLSVYWYQQSLDQGLQFLIQYYNGEERAKGNILERFSAQQFPDLHSELNLSSLELGDSALYFCASSVGGVSGNTIYFGEGSWLTVV.

V and J are TRBV28 and TRBJ1-6; D unclear. Germline CDR1 reads MDHEN; CDR2 reads SYDVKM. CDR3 length: 12 amino acids. With 8 bases removed from V and 8 bases from J, the gap between germline ends came to 10 bases. Here the CDR3 DNA reads TGTGCCAGCTCTGTCTTCGATTCACCCCTCCACTTT. Protein product: CASSVFDSPLHF.

This clonotype was found once. The V and J genes are TRBV2 and TRBJ1-6; D gene unclear. This CDR3 is 16 amino acids long. V lost 1 base, J lost 5 bases, and 12 bases lay in between. In germline, CDR1 is SNHLY, CDR2 FYNNEI. DNA for the CDR3: TGTGCCAGCAGTGAAGAGCGGGGTCTGAATAATTCACCCCTCCACTTT. Protein product: CASSEERGLNNSPLHF.